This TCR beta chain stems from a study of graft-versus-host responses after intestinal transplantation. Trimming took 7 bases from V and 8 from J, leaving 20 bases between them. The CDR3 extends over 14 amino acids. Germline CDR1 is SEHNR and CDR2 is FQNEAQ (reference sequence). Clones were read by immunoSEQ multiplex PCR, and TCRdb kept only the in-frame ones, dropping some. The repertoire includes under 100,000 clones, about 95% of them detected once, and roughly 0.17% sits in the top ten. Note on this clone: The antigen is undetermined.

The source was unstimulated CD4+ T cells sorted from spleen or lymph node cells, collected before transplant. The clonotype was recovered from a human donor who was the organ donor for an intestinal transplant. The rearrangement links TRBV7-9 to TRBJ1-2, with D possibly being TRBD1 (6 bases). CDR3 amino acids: CASTLSRGAGGYTF. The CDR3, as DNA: TGTGCCAGCACCCTATCTAGGGGGGCGGGCGGCTACACCTTC. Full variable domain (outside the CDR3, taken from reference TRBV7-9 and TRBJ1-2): DTGVSQNPRHKITKRGQNVTFRCDPISEHNRLYWYRQTLGQGPEFLTYFQNEAQLEKSRLLSDRFSAERPKGSFSTLEIQRTEQGDSAMYLCASTLSRGAGGYTFGSGTRLTVV.